This TCR beta chain was sequenced for a study of blood T cell repertoires in COVID-19. Profiled with immunoSEQ multiplex PCR; TCRdb holds only in-frame clones, not every one. The sample includes 250,000 or so clones, roughly nine tenths of them seen just once. The CDR3 runs to 14 residues. The V gene's germline CDR1 is MNHEY and CDR2 SVGAGI. Trimming cost V 0 bases and J 7 bases, with 7 bases left between them. This clonotype originated in a man in his sixties with acute or convalescent COVID-19. The sample comprised peripheral blood. The chain uses TRBV6-5 and TRBJ1-6; D gene uncertain. CDR3 region: CASSYSNSNSPLHF. As DNA, the CDR3 is TGTGCCAGCAGTTACTCTAACAGCAATTCACCCCTCCACTTT.